This T cell receptor (beta chain) stems from a study of CD8+CD57+ T cells in acquired aplastic anemia listed by TCRdb under 2018. Describing the broader study: A mean of around 3.3 ug of DNA, ranging from about 0.2 to 27.4 ug, was extracted from sorted CD4+ and CD8+ cells. An average of approximately 10 million reads for CD4+ cells and 11.0 million reads for CD8+ cells was obtained from healthy donor samples.

About this clonotype itself: Its antigen is unknown. Base qualities are missing; no much larger clone stands one base away.

Profiling of TCR beta VDJ combinations and CDR3 sequences used genomic DNA as the template. TCR repertoire sequencing was run on an Illumina HiSeq 2000. Per the original workflow: TRBV/TRBJ rearrangement plots, CDR3 size and DJ length profiles, and Simpson's diversity index were used to assess repertoires. Whichever DNA sequence was most abundant in the deep sequencing data was defined as the immunodominant clone. CDR3 amino acid sequences were checked for sharing across subjects and were also compared against the VDJdb database and published repertoires. Through fastp at Q25 and MiXCR, TCRdb rebuilt clones from the public reads, retaining in-frame beta chains. When rows share a CDR3 protein, they turn into one entry using the most common DNA and genes. In this record, the V and J calls reflect TCRdb's handling and not the investigators' own analysis. This sample has about 420,000 distinct CDR3 sequences in its table, and 60% to 80% of those were observed once. The leading ten clones occupy approximately 4% of the sample.

CDR1 and CDR2 were assigned from the germline V gene as SGHRS and YFSETQ. Taken from cysteine to phenylalanine, the CDR3 has 14 residues. This entry keeps only the CDR3 DNA: 42 bases, framed from base 1. Relative to germline, V is 2 bases shorter and J is 1 base shorter, with 10 bases between their ends. The study deep-sequenced TCR repertoires of sorted CD4+ and CD8+ blood T cells from severe aplastic anemia patients and healthy subjects. Ficoll-Paque density gradient centrifugation was used to isolate peripheral blood mononuclear cells. Before DNA was extracted, CD4+ and CD8+ T cells were sorted using either FACS or magnetic beads. Paper-wide results and their limitations: Although 25 to 30 CD8+ CDR3 sequences were shared by patients and controls, these sequences appeared highly expressed in patients and within the immunodominant clones of patients. Patients and healthy controls showed no significant difference in CD8+ Simpson's diversity (P=0.060).

Recombination linked TRBV5-1 to TRBJ2-7; TRBD1 is a weak D gene call, 6 bases matching. The TCR comes from a human donor in good health, serving as a control. What was sequenced was sorted CD4+, CD8+, or CD8+CD57+ T cells (not recorded which) from PBMCs. The CDR3 in this case is CASSFIRGSYEQYF. The DNA reads as follows: TGCGCCAGCAGCTTCATTAGGGGGTCCTACGAGCAGTACTTC.